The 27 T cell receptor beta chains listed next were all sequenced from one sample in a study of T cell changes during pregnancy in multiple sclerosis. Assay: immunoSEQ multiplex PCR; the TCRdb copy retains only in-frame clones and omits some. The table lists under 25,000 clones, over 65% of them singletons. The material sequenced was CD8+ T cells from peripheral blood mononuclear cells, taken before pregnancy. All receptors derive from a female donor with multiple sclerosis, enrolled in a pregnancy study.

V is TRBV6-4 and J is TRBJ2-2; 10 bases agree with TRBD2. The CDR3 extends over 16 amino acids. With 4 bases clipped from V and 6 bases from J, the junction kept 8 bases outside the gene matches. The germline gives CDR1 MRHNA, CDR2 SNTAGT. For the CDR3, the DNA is TGTGCCAGCAGTGCGAGGGGACTAGCGACCCCCGGGGAGCTGTTTTTT. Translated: CASSARGLATPGELFF.

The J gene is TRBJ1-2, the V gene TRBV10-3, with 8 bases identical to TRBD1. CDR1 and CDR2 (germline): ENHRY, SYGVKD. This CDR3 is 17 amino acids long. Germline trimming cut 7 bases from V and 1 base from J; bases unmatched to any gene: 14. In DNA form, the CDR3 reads TGTGCCATCAACAACTTCAGGGGGCTCTTTGGTAACTATGGCTACACCTTC. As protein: CAINNFRGLFGNYGYTF.

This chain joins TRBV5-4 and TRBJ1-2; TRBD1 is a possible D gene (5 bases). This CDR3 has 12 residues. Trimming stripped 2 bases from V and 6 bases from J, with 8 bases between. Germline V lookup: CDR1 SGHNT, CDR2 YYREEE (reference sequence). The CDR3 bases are TGTGCCAGCAGCTTAGAAGGGGATGGCTACACCTTC. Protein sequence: CASSLEGDGYTF. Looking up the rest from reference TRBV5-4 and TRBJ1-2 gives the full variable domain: ETGVTQSPTHLIKTRGQQVTLRCSSQSGHNTVSWYQQALGQGPQFIFQYYREEENGRGNFPPRFSGLQFPNYSSELNVNALELDDSALYLCASSLEGDGYTFGSGTRLTVV.

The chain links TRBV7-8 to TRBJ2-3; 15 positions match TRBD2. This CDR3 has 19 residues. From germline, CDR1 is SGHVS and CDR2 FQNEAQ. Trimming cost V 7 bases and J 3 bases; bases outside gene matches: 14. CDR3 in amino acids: CASNQGLAGGRERTDTQYF. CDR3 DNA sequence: TGTGCCAGCAACCAGGGACTAGCGGGAGGAAGGGAGCGGACAGATACGCAGTATTTT.

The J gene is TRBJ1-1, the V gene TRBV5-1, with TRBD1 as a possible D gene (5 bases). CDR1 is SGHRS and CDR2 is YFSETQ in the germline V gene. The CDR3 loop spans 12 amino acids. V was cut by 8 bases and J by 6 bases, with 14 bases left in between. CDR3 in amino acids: CARTSLRAEAFF. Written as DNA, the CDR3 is TGCGCCAGAACGAGCCTCAGGGCTGAAGCTTTCTTT.

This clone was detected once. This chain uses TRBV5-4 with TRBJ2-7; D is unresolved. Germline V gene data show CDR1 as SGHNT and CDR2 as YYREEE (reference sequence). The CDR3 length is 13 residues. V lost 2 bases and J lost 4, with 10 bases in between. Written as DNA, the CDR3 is TGTGCCAGCAGCTTAGCCCCCTTTTACGAGCAGTACTTC. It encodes CASSLAPFYEQYF.

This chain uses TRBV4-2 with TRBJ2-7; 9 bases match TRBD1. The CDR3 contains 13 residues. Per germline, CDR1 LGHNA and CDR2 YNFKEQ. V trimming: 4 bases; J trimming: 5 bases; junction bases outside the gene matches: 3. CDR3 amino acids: CASSPDRGDEQYF. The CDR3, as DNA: TGTGCCAGCAGCCCGGACAGGGGCGACGAGCAGTACTTC.

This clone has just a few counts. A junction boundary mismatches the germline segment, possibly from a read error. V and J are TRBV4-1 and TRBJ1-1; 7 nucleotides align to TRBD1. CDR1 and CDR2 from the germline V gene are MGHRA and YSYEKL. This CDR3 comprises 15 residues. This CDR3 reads CASSQVTGAGTEAFF. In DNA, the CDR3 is TGCGCCAGCAGTCAAGTAACAGGGGCCGGCACTGAAGCTTTCTTT.

The CDR3 is CASSLAGGPPGELFF. As DNA, the CDR3 is TGCGCCAGCAGCTTGGCGGGAGGCCCACCCGGGGAGCTGTTTTTT. V usage is TRBV5-1 and J usage is TRBJ2-2, with 7 bases aligning to TRBD2. This CDR3 contains 15 residues. The germline V gene has CDR1 SGHRS and CDR2 YFSETQ. V lost 0 bases to trimming and J lost 6 bases; unmatched junction nucleotides: 5.

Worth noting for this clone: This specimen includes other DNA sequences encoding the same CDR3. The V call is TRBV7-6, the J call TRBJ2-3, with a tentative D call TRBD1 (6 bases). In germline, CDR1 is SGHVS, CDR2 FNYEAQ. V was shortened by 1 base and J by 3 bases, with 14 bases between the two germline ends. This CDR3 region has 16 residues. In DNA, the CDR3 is TGTGCCAGCAGCTTAGTTCCAGGGGAAGGGACAGATACGCAGTATTTT. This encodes CASSLVPGEGTDTQYF.

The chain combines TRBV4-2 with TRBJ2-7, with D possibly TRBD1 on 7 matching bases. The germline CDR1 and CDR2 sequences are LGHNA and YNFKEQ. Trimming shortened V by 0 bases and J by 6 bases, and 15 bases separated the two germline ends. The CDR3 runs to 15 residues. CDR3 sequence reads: CASSQDLEGAGEQYF. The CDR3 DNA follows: TGTGCCAGCAGCCAAGATTTGGAGGGGGCGGGCGAGCAGTACTTC.

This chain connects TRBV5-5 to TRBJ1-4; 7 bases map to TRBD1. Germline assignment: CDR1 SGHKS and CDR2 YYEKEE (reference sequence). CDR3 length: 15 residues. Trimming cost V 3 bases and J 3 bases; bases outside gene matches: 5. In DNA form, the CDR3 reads TGTGCCAGCAGCTCAGGGGGGAACTCTAATGAAAAACTGTTTTTT. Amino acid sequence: CASSSGGNSNEKLFF. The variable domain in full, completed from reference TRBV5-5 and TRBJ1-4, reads DAGVTQSPTHLIKTRGQQVTLRCSPISGHKSVSWYQQVLGQGPQFIFQYYEKEERGRGNFPDRFSARQFPNYSSELNVNALLLGDSALYLCASSSGGNSNEKLFFGSGTQLSVL.

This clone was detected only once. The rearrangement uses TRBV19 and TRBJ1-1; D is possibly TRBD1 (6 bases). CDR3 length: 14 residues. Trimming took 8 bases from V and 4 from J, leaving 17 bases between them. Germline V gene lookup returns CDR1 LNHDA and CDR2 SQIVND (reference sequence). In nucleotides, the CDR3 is TGTGCCAGTCATTGCTGTCAGGGGACCACTGAAGCTTTCTTT. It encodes CASHCCQGTTEAFF. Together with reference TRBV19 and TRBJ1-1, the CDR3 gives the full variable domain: DGGITQSPKYLFRKEGQNVTLSCEQNLNHDAMYWYRQDPGQGLRLIYYSQIVNDFQKGDIAEGYSVSREKKESFPLTVTSAQKNPTAFYLCASHCCQGTTEAFFGQGTRLTVV.

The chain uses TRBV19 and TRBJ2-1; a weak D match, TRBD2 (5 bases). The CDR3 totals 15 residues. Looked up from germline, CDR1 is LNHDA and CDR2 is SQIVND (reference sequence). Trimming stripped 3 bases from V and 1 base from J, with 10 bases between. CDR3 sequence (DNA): TGTGCCAGTAGTATTCTGGACTCATCCTACAATGAGCAGTTCTTC. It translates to CASSILDSSYNEQFF.

CDR3 sequence (DNA): TGTGCCTGGAGTGAGACAGGGGTGTACGAAAAACTGTTTTTT. Residues: CAWSETGVYEKLFF. V is TRBV30 and J is TRBJ1-4, with TRBD1 matching 8 bases. CDR1 and CDR2 from the germline V gene are GTSNPN and SVGIG (reference sequence). CDR3 length: 14 amino acids. The ends lost 1 base at V and 8 bases at J; junction bases unmatched: 6.

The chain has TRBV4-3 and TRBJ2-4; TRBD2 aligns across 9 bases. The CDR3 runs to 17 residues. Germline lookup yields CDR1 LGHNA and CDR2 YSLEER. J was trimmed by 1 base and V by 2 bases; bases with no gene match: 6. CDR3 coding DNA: TGCGCCAGCAGCCAATGGTGGCGGGAGGGGGCCAAAAACATTCAGTACTTC. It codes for CASSQWWREGAKNIQYF.

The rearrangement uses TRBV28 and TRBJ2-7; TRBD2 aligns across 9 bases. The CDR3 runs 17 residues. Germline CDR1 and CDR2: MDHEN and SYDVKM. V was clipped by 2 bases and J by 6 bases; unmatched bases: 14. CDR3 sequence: CASSLIGSASGMGEQYF. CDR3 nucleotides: TGTGCCAGCAGTTTAATTGGTTCGGCTAGCGGGATGGGCGAGCAGTACTTC.

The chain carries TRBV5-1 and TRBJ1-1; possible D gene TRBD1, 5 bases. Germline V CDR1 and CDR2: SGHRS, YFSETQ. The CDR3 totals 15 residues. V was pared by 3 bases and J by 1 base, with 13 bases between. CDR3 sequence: CASSSPGGRNTEAFF. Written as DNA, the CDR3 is TGCGCCAGCAGCTCTCCGGGGGGGAGGAACACTGAAGCTTTCTTT.

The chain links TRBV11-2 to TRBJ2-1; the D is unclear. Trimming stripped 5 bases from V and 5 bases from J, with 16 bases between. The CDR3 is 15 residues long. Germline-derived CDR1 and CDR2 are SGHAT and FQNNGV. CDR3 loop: CASSHYTIRNNEQFF. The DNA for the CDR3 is TGTGCCAGCAGCCATTACACCATAAGAAACAATGAGCAGTTCTTC. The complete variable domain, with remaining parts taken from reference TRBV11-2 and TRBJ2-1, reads EAGVAQSPRYKIIEKRQSVAFWCNPISGHATLYWYQQILGQGPKLLIQFQNNGVVDDSQLPKDRFSAERLKGVDSTLKIQPAKLEDSAVYLCASSHYTIRNNEQFFGPGTRLTVL.

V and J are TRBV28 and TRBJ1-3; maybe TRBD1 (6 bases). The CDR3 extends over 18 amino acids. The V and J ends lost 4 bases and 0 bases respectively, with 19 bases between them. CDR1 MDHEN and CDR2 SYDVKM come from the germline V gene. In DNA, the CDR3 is TGTGCCAGCAGTTCCCCCCGGACAGAATTAAACTCTGGAAACACCATATATTTT. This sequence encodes CASSSPRTELNSGNTIYF.

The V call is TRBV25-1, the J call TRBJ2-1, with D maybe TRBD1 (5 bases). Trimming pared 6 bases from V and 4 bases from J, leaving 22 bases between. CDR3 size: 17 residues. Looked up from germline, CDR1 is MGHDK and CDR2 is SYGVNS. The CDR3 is CASSEPRRTQDYNEQFF. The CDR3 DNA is TGTGCCAGCAGCGAACCAAGAAGGACACAAGATTACAATGAGCAGTTCTTC.

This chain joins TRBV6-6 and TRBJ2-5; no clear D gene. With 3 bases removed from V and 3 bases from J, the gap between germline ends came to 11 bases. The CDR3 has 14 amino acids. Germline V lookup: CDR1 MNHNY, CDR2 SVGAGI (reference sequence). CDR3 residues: CASSYTPAEETQYF. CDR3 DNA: TGTGCCAGCAGTTATACCCCTGCGGAAGAGACCCAGTACTTC.

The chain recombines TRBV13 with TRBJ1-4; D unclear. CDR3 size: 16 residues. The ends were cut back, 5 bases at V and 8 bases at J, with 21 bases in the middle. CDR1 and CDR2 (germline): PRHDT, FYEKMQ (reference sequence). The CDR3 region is CASSPSVVFDLEKLFF. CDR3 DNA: TGTGCCAGCAGCCCGTCGGTCGTATTCGATTTAGAAAAACTGTTTTTT.

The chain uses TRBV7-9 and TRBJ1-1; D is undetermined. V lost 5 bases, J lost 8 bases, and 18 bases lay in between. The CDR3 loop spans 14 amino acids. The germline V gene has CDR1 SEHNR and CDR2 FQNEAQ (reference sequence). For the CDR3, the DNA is TGTGCCAGCAGCCCAAACACGGCGGAGGGCGAAGCTTTCTTT. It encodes CASSPNTAEGEAFF.

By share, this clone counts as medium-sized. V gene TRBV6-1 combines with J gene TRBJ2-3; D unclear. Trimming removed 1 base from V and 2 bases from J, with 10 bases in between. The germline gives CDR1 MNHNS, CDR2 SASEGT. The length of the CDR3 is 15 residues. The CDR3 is CASSEGGSPTDTQYF. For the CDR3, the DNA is TGTGCCAGCAGTGAAGGCGGCTCCCCCACAGATACGCAGTATTTT.

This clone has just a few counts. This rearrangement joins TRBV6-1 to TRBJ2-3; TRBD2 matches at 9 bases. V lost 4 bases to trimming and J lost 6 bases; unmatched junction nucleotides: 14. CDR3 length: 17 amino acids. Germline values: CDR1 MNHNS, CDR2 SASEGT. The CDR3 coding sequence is TGTGCCAGCAGTGTCCTACTAGCGGGCCGGGTGTTGGATACGCAGTATTTT. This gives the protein CASSVLLAGRVLDTQYF.

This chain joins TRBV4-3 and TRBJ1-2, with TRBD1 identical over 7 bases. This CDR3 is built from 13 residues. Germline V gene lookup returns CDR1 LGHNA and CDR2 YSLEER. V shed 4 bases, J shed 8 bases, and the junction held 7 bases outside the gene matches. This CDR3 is CASSPSTGSGYTF. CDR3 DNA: TGCGCCAGCAGCCCCTCGACAGGGAGCGGCTACACCTTC.